The 5 T cell receptor beta chains below come from one sample, sequenced in a study of blood T cell repertoires in COVID-19. TCRdb keeps only in-frame clones here, not all; method: immunoSEQ multiplex PCR. Of 130,000 to 150,000 clones listed, less than 90% are singletons. The sequenced material came from PBMCs or T cells enriched from blood (not recorded which). All receptors derive from a woman in her 50s who had been exposed to COVID-19.

The chain links TRBV6-1 to TRBJ2-7; 8 bases are shared with TRBD2. Per germline, CDR1 MNHNS and CDR2 SASEGT. Trimming at V came to 3 bases and at J to 2 bases, leaving 3 bases not matched to a gene. The CDR3 is 14 residues long. CDR3 protein: CASSDSGKTYEQYF. The DNA for the CDR3 is TGTGCCAGCAGTGATAGCGGGAAAACCTACGAGCAGTACTTC.

This rearrangement joins TRBV7-3 to TRBJ2-1; 7 bases are a match to TRBD1. CDR1 is SGHTA and CDR2 is FQGTGA in the germline V gene. This CDR3 has 13 residues. J gave up 10 bases and V 5 bases, and 8 bases lay outside the gene matches. CDR3 loop: CASSERGPGEQFF. The CDR3 nucleotides read TGTGCCAGCAGCGAGAGGGGGCCAGGGGAGCAGTTCTTC.

V gene TRBV6-6 combines with J gene TRBJ1-2; D remains ambiguous. Deletions cut 2 bases from V and 2 bases from J, with 6 bases between. Per the germline V gene, CDR1 is MNHNY and CDR2 is SVGAGI (reference sequence). The CDR3 totals 13 residues. For the CDR3, the DNA is TGTGCCAGCAGTTACGAGATAAACTATGGCTACACCTTC. It encodes CASSYEINYGYTF.

The chain links TRBV27 to TRBJ2-5; TRBD2 matches at 12 bases. The CDR3 sequence is 17 residues long. V lost 5 bases to trimming and J lost 5 bases; unmatched junction nucleotides: 12. Germline assignment: CDR1 MNHEY and CDR2 SMNVEV (reference sequence). For the CDR3, the DNA is TGTGCCAGCAGTCTGACACGACTAGCGGGGGAGGTGGAGACCCAGTACTTC. Encoded protein: CASSLTRLAGEVETQYF.

This clone was seen more than once but under ten times. The genes are TRBV18 and TRBJ2-1; D might be TRBD1 (5 bases). Deletions cut 2 bases from V and 9 bases from J, with 14 bases between. The CDR3 runs 14 residues. Germline V gene lookup returns CDR1 KGHSH and CDR2 LQKENI. The CDR3 reads CASSPLDILGEQFF. The CDR3 DNA is TGTGCCAGCTCACCATTGGACATCTTAGGTGAGCAGTTCTTC.